The following is a T cell receptor beta chain sequence with its context. This clonotype was seen a few times. The target of this receptor is not known. Per-nucleotide qualities are absent, and no much larger clonotype sits a single base away. TCR cDNA was synthesized by 5'RACE template switching, which introduced a universal primer site and unique molecular identifiers. cDNA synthesis was primed from both the TCR alpha and TCR beta constant segments. Library amplification used two PCR steps, and the second PCR step added sample barcodes and sequencing adapters. Sequencing of the libraries was done on either Illumina HiSeq 2500 (2x100 bp) or NovaSeq (2x150 bp). Turning to the authors' computational methods: Reads were demultiplexed and collapsed into UMI consensus sequences with MIGEC, and V(D)J alignment was performed with MiXCR. Vaccine-responding clonotypes were identified with edgeR using replicate PBMC samples, with FDR below 0.01 and a log2 fold change above 5 up to day 15 being required. Each bulk clonotype was labeled CD4 or CD8 based on which sequenced repertoire, CD4 or CD8, contained the clonotype at higher abundance. The public sequencing data were trimmed at Q25 with fastp and processed into clonotypes with MiXCR by TCRdb, which kept only in-frame beta chains. Each entry merges the rows of one CDR3 protein and shows their most common DNA and genes. The authors' filters were not applied to this entry. In all, the sample holds approximately 610,000 distinct CDR3 sequences, and roughly a sixth of those were seen once. The ten largest clones take up 17% of the sample.

The treatment or condition tag for this specimen amounts to: live attenuated yellow fever vaccine strain. At each blood-draw timepoint, two biological replicates of bulk PBMCs were collected. A standard Ficoll-Paque protocol was used to isolate PBMCs from peripheral blood. TriZol was used to extract RNA from bulk PBMCs, CD4 and CD8 fractions, and dextramer-positive and dextramer-negative fractions. CDR1 and CDR2, per the germline V gene (reference sequence), are SGHAT and FQDESV. Compared with germline, V lacks 8 bases and J lacks 0 bases; bases without a gene match: 22. From the cysteine up to the phenylalanine, the CDR3 has a length of 21 residues. The kept DNA is CDR3 alone, 63 bases in frame from the first base. This record belongs to a study of T cells after yellow fever vaccination (dated by TCRdb to the late 2010s). In the study overall: The SMART-Seq v4 Ultra Low Input RNA kit was used to prepare libraries from fractions with low cell numbers. Two healthy male donors, one aged 18 to 30 and one aged 30 to 40 years, made up the cohort. Blood was drawn at multiple timepoints before and after primary and secondary immunization, with bulk PBMC replicates and cell subsets isolated. Bulk TCR alpha and beta repertoires were sequenced longitudinally to track T-cell clones before and after primary and booster YFV17D yellow fever vaccination.

Study-wide conclusions, independent of this receptor: A small share of clonotypes was detected in both CD4 and CD8 compartments, with the overlap likely arising from convergent recombination. Only two donors were included in the study, so the extent to which the findings can be generalized is limited. FACS-sorted repertoires could contain abundant contaminating clonotypes from the bulk population, so computational filtering was required. Compared with the primary T-cell response, the secondary T-cell response was faster but weaker, reaching its peak on day 5 rather than on day 15. After the booster, most clones that had expanded after primary vaccination were detected again (approximately 95% of CD4 and over 75% of CD8), suggesting broad maintenance of memory.

The chain links TRBV11-1 with TRBJ2-1, with 10 bases in between that match TRBD2. This clonotype was sampled from a man in his late teens or twenties who received the YFV17D yellow fever vaccine. Sample: PBMCs, taken 5 to 6 days after the first yellow fever vaccination. For the CDR3, the sequence is CASATSARLAGSVSSYNEQFF. The DNA sequence is TGTGCCAGCGCGACCTCAGCCAGACTAGCGGGTTCTGTAAGCTCCTACAATGAGCAGTTCTTC.